This TCR beta chain was recorded in a study of beta chain features in type 1 diabetes. Whole-study results and caveats: Type 1 diabetes patients showed a moderate but significant shortening of TCRB CDR3s in all four CD4+ subsets. Comparison showed that naive, central memory and Treg TCRB repertoires appeared more similar among patients than among healthy donors.

For this clone: The antigen remains unidentified.

Sequencing targeted expressed TCRB transcripts, as all isolated RNA had been reverse transcribed. The repertoire was sequenced with immunoSEQ multiplex PCR; TCRdb's copy has only in-frame clones and lacks some. The table shows 500,000 to 800,000 clones, with approximately 13% occurring only once. V gave up 0 bases and J gave up 3 bases, with 8 bases separating them. CDR1 and CDR2 from the germline V gene are ENHRY and SYGVKD. This CDR3 contains 15 residues. Sequences were obtained from naive CD4+ T cells from blood. This receptor was taken from a man younger than 40 with type 1 diabetes. The chain recombines TRBV10-3 with TRBJ2-2; no reliable D call. As DNA, the CDR3 is TGTGCCATCAGTGAGTCAAAGCCCTACACCGGGGAGCTGTTTTTT. It yields the protein CAISESKPYTGELFF.